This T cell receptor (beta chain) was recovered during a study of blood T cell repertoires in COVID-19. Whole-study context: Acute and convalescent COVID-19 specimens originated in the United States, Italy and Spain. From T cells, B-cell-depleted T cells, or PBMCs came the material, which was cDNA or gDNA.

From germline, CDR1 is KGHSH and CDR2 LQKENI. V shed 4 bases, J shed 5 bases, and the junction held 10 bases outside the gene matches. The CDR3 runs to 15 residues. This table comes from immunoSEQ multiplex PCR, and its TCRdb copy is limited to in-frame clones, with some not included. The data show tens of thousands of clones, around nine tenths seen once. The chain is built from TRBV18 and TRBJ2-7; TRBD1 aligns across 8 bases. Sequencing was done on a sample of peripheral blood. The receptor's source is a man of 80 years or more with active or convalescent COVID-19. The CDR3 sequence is CASSRDLQGADEQYV. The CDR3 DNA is TGTGCCAGCTCACGAGACCTTCAGGGGGCAGACGAGCAGTACGTC.